This T cell receptor (beta chain) was identified in a study of OX40 agonist ivuxolimab in advanced cancers. Turning to the study itself: The dose-escalation cohort had hepatocellular carcinoma, melanoma, renal cell or head and neck cancer. Points from the study as a whole: CD4+ T cells averaged fewer expanded clones than CD8+ T cells.

TCRdb's table, derived via immunoSEQ multiplex PCR, lists solely in-frame clones and lacks some. The sample includes about 85,000 clones, about 80% of them seen just once. Comment on this clone: Its antigen is as yet unknown.

The CDR3 loop spans 12 amino acids. The germline CDR1 and CDR2 sequences are MDHEN and SYDVKM. V is TRBV28 and J is TRBJ2-7; tentatively, D is TRBD2 (7 bases). The clonotype comes from an adult with an advanced solid tumor such as melanoma, head and neck, liver or kidney cancer. Sequencing used CD4+ or CD8+ T cells sorted from blood, obtained in a trial of the OX40 agonist ivuxolimab. The CDR3 DNA sequence: TGTGCAGGTGGGGGGGGCCTAGGCGAGCAGTACTTC. This translates into CAGGGGLGEQYF.